The next 27 T cell receptor beta chains were all read from a single sample in a study of cytomegalovirus exposure and HLA in healthy donors. Vbeta (60) and Jbeta (13) primers were used in the PCR. The method was immunoSEQ multiplex PCR; TCRdb's version includes in-frame clones alone and lacks a portion of them. The repertoire holds over 100,000 clones, with about 79% as singletons. The sample was PBMCs. Every receptor here comes from a woman between 18 and 29 years old in good health and CMV-seropositive.

V usage is TRBV11-3 and J usage is TRBJ2-3; TRBD2 is a possible D gene (6 bases). The CDR3 runs to 14 residues. Germline values: CDR1 SGHNT, CDR2 YENEEA. V was pared by 5 bases and J by 6 bases, with 15 bases between. The CDR3 nucleotides read TGTGCCAGCAGCCAACTAGCTGTCGCCGATACGCAGTATTTT. It codes for CASSQLAVADTQYF.

The rearrangement joins TRBV30 to TRBJ1-2, with 8 bases lining up with TRBD1. The germline CDR1 and CDR2 sequences are GTSNPN and SVGIG (reference sequence). V shed 5 bases and J 4 bases; nucleotides not matched to a gene: 3. This CDR3 spans 12 amino acids. The CDR3 loop is CAWQGAGYGYTF. Here the CDR3 DNA reads TGTGCCTGGCAGGGGGCTGGCTATGGCTACACCTTC.

The chain has TRBV5-1 and TRBJ1-3, with 7 bases aligning to TRBD1. Germline V gene data show CDR1 as SGHRS and CDR2 as YFSETQ. Trimming took 4 bases from V and 3 from J; bases not matched to a gene: 7. This CDR3 contains 15 residues. CDR3 in amino acids: CASSPTGTIGNTIYF. CDR3 bases: TGCGCCAGCAGCCCGACAGGGACCATTGGAAACACCATATATTTT.

This clone was detected only once. The chain combines TRBV7-9 with TRBJ1-1; D is ambiguous. The ends were cut back, 2 bases at V and 4 bases at J, with 8 bases in the middle. Per germline, CDR1 SEHNR and CDR2 FQNEAQ (reference sequence). CDR3 length equals 13 residues. As DNA, the CDR3 is TGTGCCAGCAGCTTATTCAGGTCCACTGAAGCTTTCTTT. It codes for CASSLFRSTEAFF.

The chain links TRBV20-1 to TRBJ1-1, with D unresolved. Germline CDR1 DFQATT, CDR2 SNEGSKA (reference sequence). V was clipped by 5 bases and J by 2 bases, with 3 bases between them. The CDR3 spans 10 residues. CDR3 amino acids: CSASNTEAFF. Here the CDR3 DNA reads TGCAGTGCTTCAAACACTGAAGCTTTCTTT.

This chain joins TRBV7-9 and TRBJ2-7; tentative D call: TRBD2 (7 bases). Germline CDR1 is SEHNR and CDR2 is FQNEAQ (reference sequence). V gave up 8 bases and J gave up 0 bases, with 23 bases separating them. There are 17 residues in the CDR3. The CDR3 sequence: CASCSDPGGQNSYEQYF. The CDR3 region has the DNA TGTGCCAGCTGCTCTGACCCGGGGGGACAAAACTCCTACGAGCAGTACTTC.

The chain links TRBV6-1 to TRBJ1-1; D remains unclear. CDR3 length: 13 amino acids. Deletions cut 7 bases from V and 6 bases from J, with 15 bases between. Germline values: CDR1 MNHNS, CDR2 SASEGT. This CDR3 reads CASIAPGRAEAFF. In DNA form, the CDR3 reads TGTGCCAGCATTGCCCCGGGGAGGGCTGAAGCTTTCTTT.

The rearrangement links TRBV10-1 to TRBJ2-7; maybe TRBD2 (6 bases). There are 15 residues in the CDR3. Germline loops: CDR1 WNHNN, CDR2 SYGVQD (reference sequence). Trimming left V 6 bases short and J 1 base short, with 16 bases between. This CDR3 reads CASRPDGGPSYEQYF. In DNA form, the CDR3 reads TGCGCCAGCAGACCGGACGGGGGACCATCCTACGAGCAGTACTTC.

V and J are TRBV4-2 and TRBJ2-5; D is uncertain. The tail of the sequence fits TRBJ2-7 better, so the J call may be wrong. This CDR3 spans 14 amino acids. In germline, CDR1 is LGHNA, CDR2 YNFKEQ. Here the CDR3 DNA reads TGTGCCAGCAGCCAATATCACCTTACCTACGAGCAGTACTTC. It translates to CASSQYHLTYEQYF.

The V gene is TRBV27, the J gene TRBJ2-7; 11 positions match TRBD2. CDR1 and CDR2 from the germline V gene are MNHEY and SMNVEV (reference sequence). The CDR3 is made up of 15 amino acids. J gave up 2 bases and V 7 bases, and 7 bases lay outside the gene matches. This CDR3 reads CASTMGLAVTYEQYF. CDR3 DNA sequence: TGTGCCAGCACGATGGGACTAGCGGTAACCTACGAGCAGTACTTC.

J is TRBJ1-1 and V is TRBV6-5; D uncertain. V shed 0 bases and J shed 2 bases, with 7 bases lying between them. CDR3 length equals 14 residues. CDR1 and CDR2 (germline): MNHEY, SVGAGI. The CDR3 region has the DNA TGTGCCAGCAGTTACTCCCGCAGAAACACTGAAGCTTTCTTT. Protein: CASSYSRRNTEAFF.

The CDR3: CASSVLGGSNEKLFF. The CDR3 bases are TGTGCCAGCAGCGTACTGGGGGGGAGCAATGAAAAACTGTTTTTT. The V call is TRBV9, the J call TRBJ1-4; D possibly corresponds to TRBD1 (5 bases). Germline loops: CDR1 SGDLS, CDR2 YYNGEE. The CDR3 sequence is 15 residues long. The V end was cut by 1 base, the J end by 5 bases, with 12 bases between.

This clone was seen a single time. Other DNA variants within this sample encode the same CDR3. V gene TRBV2 combines with J gene TRBJ2-1; 9 positions match TRBD1. Germline trimming cut 5 bases from V and 2 bases from J; bases unmatched to any gene: 4. Per the germline V gene, CDR1 is SNHLY and CDR2 is FYNNEI. This CDR3 is 15 amino acids long. This chain's CDR3 is CASSPGQGAYNEQFF. CDR3 nucleotides: TGTGCCAGCAGTCCGGGACAGGGAGCCTACAATGAGCAGTTCTTC.

The rearrangement joins TRBV7-9 to TRBJ2-5, with D tentatively TRBD2 (5 bases). Trimming removed 0 bases at V and 5 bases at J, with 10 bases between. This CDR3 comprises 14 residues. The germline CDR1 and CDR2 sequences are SEHNR and FQNEAQ (reference sequence). The CDR3 region is CASSLAGARETQYF. For the CDR3, the DNA is TGTGCCAGCAGCTTAGCGGGAGCACGGGAGACCCAGTACTTC.

This clone came up once. CDR3 sequence (DNA): TGTGCCAGCAGCGTATCAGGGCTCGGCTACACCTTC. It is translated as CASSVSGLGYTF. V usage is TRBV9 and J usage is TRBJ1-2; perhaps TRBD1 as D (5 bases). The CDR3 contains 12 residues. V dropped 1 base and J dropped 8 bases, with 9 bases sitting between them. Germline V gene sequence: CDR1 SGDLS, CDR2 YYNGEE.

V and J are TRBV10-3 and TRBJ2-1; D call uncertain. The CDR3 runs to 11 residues. Germline-derived CDR1 and CDR2 are ENHRY and SYGVKD. The germline V and J ends were trimmed by 4 bases and 4 bases, with 2 bases remaining between them. The CDR3 loop is CAISAYNEQFF. The CDR3 region has the DNA TGTGCCATCAGTGCGTACAATGAGCAGTTCTTC.

The CDR3 spells CASSHGLGSYNEQFF. CDR3 nucleotides: TGTGCCAGCAGTCACGGACTAGGCTCCTACAATGAGCAGTTCTTC. V usage is TRBV6-4 and J usage is TRBJ2-1; 7 bases agree with TRBD2. The CDR3 has 15 residues. V shed 5 bases and J 0 bases; nucleotides not matched to a gene: 4. The germline CDR1 and CDR2 sequences are MRHNA and SNTAGT.

This chain joins TRBV4-1 and TRBJ1-2; 9 positions match TRBD1. Losses at the gene ends were 1 base for V and 4 bases for J; bases not matched to a gene: 1. Germline values: CDR1 MGHRA, CDR2 YSYEKL. The CDR3 extends over 14 amino acids. CDR3 region: CASSQGDRVYGYTF. The CDR3 DNA reads as TGCGCCAGCAGCCAAGGGGACAGGGTCTATGGCTACACCTTC.

The chain joins TRBV5-1 to TRBJ2-3, with 7 bases matching TRBD2. Per the germline V gene, CDR1 is SGHRS and CDR2 is YFSETQ. Losses at the gene ends were 4 bases for V and 2 bases for J; bases not matched to a gene: 10. This CDR3 contains 16 residues. The CDR3 DNA reads TGCGCCAGCAGCCCACCGACTAGCTCCATCACAGATACGCAGTATTTT. This encodes CASSPPTSSITDTQYF.

The rearrangement links TRBV28 to TRBJ2-1, with 10 nucleotides matching TRBD2. CDR1 is MDHEN and CDR2 is SYDVKM in the germline V gene. This CDR3 comprises 15 residues. The V and J ends lost 2 bases and 7 bases, in that order; junction bases with no gene match: 5. The CDR3 loop is CASSLRLAGVNEQFF. Here the CDR3 DNA reads TGTGCCAGCAGTTTAAGGCTAGCGGGAGTGAATGAGCAGTTCTTC. The full variable domain, its missing parts supplied by reference TRBV28 and TRBJ2-1, is DVKVTQSSRYLVKRTGEKVFLECVQDMDHENMFWYRQDPGLGLRLIYFSYDVKMKEKGDIPEGYSVSREKKERFSLILESASTNQTSMYLCASSLRLAGVNEQFFGPGTRLTVL.

This clone has only a few counts. The V gene is TRBV5-1, the J gene TRBJ2-2, with D perhaps TRBD2 (5 bases). The CDR3 contains 14 residues. CDR1 is SGHRS and CDR2 is YFSETQ in the germline V gene. The V and J ends lost 1 base and 5 bases respectively, with 9 bases between them. The CDR3 loop is CASSLLRETGELFF. The CDR3, as DNA: TGCGCCAGCAGCTTGCTCCGGGAAACCGGGGAGCTGTTTTTT.

The rearrangement uses TRBV7-8 and TRBJ2-1; D not resolved. V dropped 6 bases and J dropped 5 bases, with 5 bases sitting between them. This CDR3 contains 11 residues. In germline, CDR1 is SGHVS, CDR2 FQNEAQ. CDR3 sequence reads: CASSSNNEQFF. The CDR3 bases are TGTGCCAGCAGTTCTAACAATGAGCAGTTCTTC.

The rearrangement links TRBV6-4 to TRBJ1-1; D might be TRBD1 (6 bases). Trimming took off 6 bases at V and 3 bases at J, with 14 bases between the two ends. There are 14 residues in the CDR3. CDR1 MRHNA and CDR2 SNTAGT come from the germline V gene. CDR3 amino acids: CASRRTGSHTEAFF. The DNA for the CDR3 is TGTGCCAGCAGGCGAACAGGGAGTCACACTGAAGCTTTCTTT.

This chain joins TRBV6-4 and TRBJ2-3; D not resolved. This CDR3 is 13 amino acids long. Trimming took 2 bases from V and 2 from J, leaving 5 bases between them. Per the germline V gene, CDR1 is MRHNA and CDR2 is SNTAGT. The DNA for the CDR3 is TGTGCCAGCAGTGACGACTTCACAGATACGCAGTATTTT. This encodes CASSDDFTDTQYF.

This chain connects TRBV5-1 to TRBJ1-1, with 7 bases that match TRBD1. V lost 2 bases and J lost 3; bases outside the gene matches: 7. The germline gives CDR1 SGHRS, CDR2 YFSETQ. The CDR3 is 15 residues long. The CDR3 protein is CASSFRDSQDTEAFF. For the CDR3, the DNA is TGCGCCAGCAGCTTCCGGGACAGTCAAGACACTGAAGCTTTCTTT.

The chain has TRBV6-6 and TRBJ1-2, with TRBD1 matching over 8 bases. The CDR3 loop spans 15 amino acids. The J segment lost 3 bases and the V segment lost 6 bases, leaving 9 bases of the junction unmatched. The germline V gene encodes CDR1 MNHNY and CDR2 SVGAGI (reference sequence). The CDR3 DNA reads TGTGCCAGCAGCTCGACAGGGGTTAAGGACTATGGCTACACCTTC. This translates into CASSSTGVKDYGYTF.

This chain connects TRBV28 to TRBJ2-7; no definite D call. Germline-derived CDR1 and CDR2 are MDHEN and SYDVKM. The V end was cut by 1 base, the J end by 3 bases, with 7 bases between. This CDR3 is 13 amino acids long. The CDR3 coding sequence is TGTGCCAGCAGTTTATCAGCGATCTACGAGCAGTACTTC. Protein product: CASSLSAIYEQYF.